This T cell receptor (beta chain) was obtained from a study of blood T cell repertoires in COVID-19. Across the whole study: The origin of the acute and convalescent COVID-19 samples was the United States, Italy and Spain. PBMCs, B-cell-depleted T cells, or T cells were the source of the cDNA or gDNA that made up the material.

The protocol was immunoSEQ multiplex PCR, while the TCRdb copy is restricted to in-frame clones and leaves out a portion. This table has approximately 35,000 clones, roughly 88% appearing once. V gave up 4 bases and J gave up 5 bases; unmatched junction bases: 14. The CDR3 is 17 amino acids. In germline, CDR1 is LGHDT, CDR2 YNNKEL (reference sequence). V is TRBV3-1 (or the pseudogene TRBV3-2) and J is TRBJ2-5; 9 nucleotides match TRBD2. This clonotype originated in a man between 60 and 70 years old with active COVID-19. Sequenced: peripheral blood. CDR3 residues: CASSRGQTSGFWETQYF. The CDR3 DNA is TGTGCCAGCAGCCGAGGTCAGACTAGCGGATTTTGGGAGACCCAGTACTTC.